The T cell receptor (beta chain) described here comes from a study of blood T cell repertoires in COVID-19. The wider study: PBMCs, B-cell-depleted T cells, or T cells provided the cDNA or gDNA that made up the material.

Sequencing used immunoSEQ multiplex PCR; TCRdb keeps in-frame clones, though not all of them. The table includes some 260,000 clones, roughly 85% detected once. The receptor comes from a man between 18 and 29 years old with active or convalescent COVID-19. The sample taken for sequencing was peripheral blood.

This CDR3 reads CASSHHDRDYEQYF. CDR3 bases: TGTGCCAGCAGCCACCACGACAGGGACTACGAGCAGTACTTC. V is TRBV11-3 and J is TRBJ2-7, with 7 bases identical to TRBD1. The ends lost 5 bases at V and 3 bases at J; junction bases unmatched: 7. Germline CDR1 is SGHNT and CDR2 is YENEEA. This CDR3 comprises 14 residues.